This entry is about one T cell receptor beta chain. This record belongs to a study of shared T cell receptors in the human thymus. V was shortened by 1 base and J by 4 bases, with 7 bases between the two germline ends. Germline CDR1 MDHEN, CDR2 SYDVKM. This CDR3 contains 13 residues. This table comes from immunoSEQ multiplex PCR, and its TCRdb copy is limited to in-frame clones, with some not included. The table includes about 660,000 clones, over 75% detected once. This same sample was also taken into another study, of human thymus T cells.

This receptor was obtained from a boy younger than two with a congenital heart defect. The specimen was thymocytes. V and J are TRBV28 and TRBJ1-2; D unclear. The DNA for the CDR3 is TGTGCCAGCAGTTTATCCAGACTCTATGGCTACACCTTC. This translates into CASSLSRLYGYTF.